The 8 T cell receptor beta chains below all came from one sample that was sequenced in a study of T cell repertoires in cytomegalovirus infection. Each CDR3 protein gets one entry after TCRdb re-called the reads with MiXCR. The table shows some 590,000 distinct CDR3 sequences, with almost 40% occurring only once. These receptors' antigens are unknown. Sequenced here: cultured PBMCs, sampled from culture after CMV antigen stimulation. Source of these receptors: a human donor in good health (CMV status not recorded). Some clones in this sample may be carry-over from other donors' samples.

The sample holds a few counts of this clonotype. The V and J genes are TRBV7-8 and TRBJ1-5; D possibly corresponds to TRBD1 (5 bases). Trimming pared 4 bases from V and 4 bases from J, leaving 17 bases between. The germline V gene encodes CDR1 SGHVS and CDR2 FQNEAQ. The CDR3 extends over 16 amino acids. For the CDR3, the DNA is TGTGCCAGCAGCTCCCATCCGGGACGGCCAAATCAGCCCCAGCATTTT. Translation gives CASSSHPGRPNQPQHF. Full variable domain (outside the CDR3, taken from reference TRBV7-8 and TRBJ1-5): GAGVSQSPRYKVAKRGQDVALRCDPISGHVSLFWYQQALGQGPEFLTYFQNEAQLDKSGLPSDRFFAERPEGSVSTLKIQRTQQEDSAVYLCASSSHPGRPNQPQHFGDGTRLSIL.

This sequence joins TRBV28 and TRBJ1-2, with a tentative D call TRBD1 (6 bases). Trimming pared 8 bases from V and 5 bases from J, leaving 27 bases between. The V gene's germline CDR1 is MDHEN and CDR2 SYDVKM. The CDR3 covers 17 residues. The CDR3 DNA sequence: TGTGCCAGCTGGGAATCAACAGGGCCAGCTTTAGGGTATGGCTACACCTTC. As protein: CASWESTGPALGYGYTF.

In its sample, this clonotype was seen a few times. The rearrangement uses TRBV7-2 and TRBJ1-3; perhaps TRBD1 as D (5 bases). V lost 0 bases to trimming and J lost 0 bases, with 12 bases between them. CDR3 length: 17 amino acids. The V gene's germline CDR1 is SGHTA and CDR2 FQGNSA. CDR3 sequence: CASSLALGHFSGNTIYF. The CDR3 DNA is TGTGCCAGCAGCTTAGCGCTAGGACACTTCTCTGGAAACACCATATATTTT.

V is TRBV20-1 and J is TRBJ2-1; 7 nucleotides line up with TRBD1. Trimming cost V 0 bases and J 6 bases; bases outside gene matches: 8. Germline loops: CDR1 DFQATT, CDR2 SNEGSKA (reference sequence). The CDR3 totals 15 residues. The chain's CDR3 is CSARDGGQARNEQFF. The CDR3 coding sequence is TGCAGTGCTAGAGATGGAGGACAGGCCCGCAATGAGCAGTTCTTC.

The chain is built from TRBV7-2 and TRBJ1-2, with D tentatively TRBD1 (6 bases). V was shortened by 8 bases and J by 4 bases, with 17 bases between the two germline ends. Germline V lookup: CDR1 SGHTA, CDR2 FQGNSA. The CDR3 spans 14 residues. In DNA form, the CDR3 reads TGTGCCAGCCGCCTCGGAGGGGGGGCCTATGGCTACACCTTC. It yields the protein CASRLGGGAYGYTF.

This chain links TRBV5-8 with TRBJ1-4; maybe TRBD1 (6 bases). This CDR3 spans 15 amino acids. Germline CDR1 reads SGHTS; CDR2 reads YDEGEE. V was pared by 5 bases and J by 7 bases, with 18 bases between. The CDR3 here is CASSYQGGRGEKLFF. The CDR3 DNA sequence: TGTGCCAGCAGTTATCAAGGGGGGAGAGGTGAAAAACTGTTTTTT.

This clonotype appeared a few times. This chain connects TRBV2 to TRBJ2-5; 9 bases agree with TRBD1. Looked up from germline, CDR1 is SNHLY and CDR2 is FYNNEI. This CDR3 comprises 13 residues. J lost 3 bases, V lost 4 bases, and 0 bases had no gene match. CDR3 sequence reads: CASSGDREETQYF. The CDR3 nucleotides are TGTGCCAGCAGTGGGGACAGGGAAGAGACCCAGTACTTC.

This clonotype was counted once. This rearrangement joins TRBV7-2 to TRBJ1-6; D perhaps matches TRBD1 (5 bases). From germline, CDR1 is SGHTA and CDR2 FQGNSA. This CDR3 region has 15 residues. Trimming pared 5 bases from V and 6 bases from J, leaving 14 bases between. In DNA form, the CDR3 reads TGTGCCAGCAGCGCGAGGCAGGGCTTTAATTCACCCCTCCACTTT. Protein: CASSARQGFNSPLHF.